These T cell receptor beta chains were read from a single sample in a study of CD8 T cells in ankylosing spondylitis. TCRdb processed the 5' RACE reads anew with MiXCR; each CDR3 protein has one entry. This table holds approximately 260,000 distinct CDR3 sequences, 7.5% to 9% found once. What was sequenced was blood, either unsorted or a sorted T cell fraction (not recorded which). The receptors shown here come from a male donor with ankylosing spondylitis or in good health (not recorded which). Each CDR3 is given with its conserved first and last residue. A D gene is named only where the DNA matches it firmly. Not all rows give a size; the values are once, few, many and, for expanded clones, a class.

clone_size: many
d_call: TRBD1
v_call: TRBV20-1
j_call: TRBJ1-1
cdr3_aa: CSARDGGAGGNTEAFF
cdr3_nt: TGCAGTGCTAGAGATGGAGGGGCAGGGGGTAACACTGAAGCTTTCTTT

clone_size: many
d_call: -
v_call: TRBV6-1
j_call: TRBJ2-7
cdr3_aa: CASSPGLDLEQYF
cdr3_nt: TGTGCCAGCAGTCCGGGACTGGACTTAGAGCAGTACTTC

clone_size: many
d_call: -
v_call: TRBV11-2
j_call: TRBJ2-5
cdr3_aa: CASSLGVAEYQETQYF
cdr3_nt: TGTGCCAGCAGCTTAGGTGTAGCGGAGTACCAAGAGACCCAGTACTTC

clone_size: once
d_call: -
v_call: TRBV30
j_call: TRBJ1-6
cdr3_aa: CAWSRGLYSNSPLHF
cdr3_nt: TGTGCCTGGAGTCGGGGGTTATACAGTAATTCACCCCTCCACTTT

clone_size: many
d_call: -
v_call: TRBV20-1
j_call: TRBJ2-1
cdr3_aa: CSATPLVRGNNEQFF
cdr3_nt: TGCAGTGCTACCCCTTTAGTGCGGGGAAACAATGAGCAGTTCTTC

clone_size: many
d_call: -
v_call: TRBV20-1
j_call: TRBJ1-2
cdr3_aa: CSARDLAGYTF
cdr3_nt: TGCAGTGCTAGAGACTTAGCTGGCTACACCTTC

clone_size: many
d_call: -
v_call: TRBV20-1
j_call: TRBJ1-3
cdr3_aa: CSASVGNSGNTIYF
cdr3_nt: TGCAGTGCTAGCGTAGGGAACTCTGGAAACACCATATATTTT

clone_size: many
d_call: TRBD1
v_call: TRBV20-1
j_call: TRBJ1-2
cdr3_aa: CSAREAGQGSLRYGYTF
cdr3_nt: TGCAGTGCTAGAGAGGCGGGACAGGGATCTTTACGCTATGGCTACACCTTC

clone_size: many
d_call: -
v_call: TRBV5-1
j_call: TRBJ1-1
cdr3_aa: CASSSSGSAEAFF
cdr3_nt: TGCGCCAGCAGCTCCTCAGGGAGCGCTGAAGCTTTCTTT

clone_size: -
d_call: TRBD2
v_call: TRBV7-2
j_call: TRBJ2-3
cdr3_aa: CASSVFTSGGADTQYF
cdr3_nt: TGTGCCAGCAGCGTATTCACTAGCGGGGGGGCAGATACGCAGTATTTT

clone_size: many
d_call: TRBD1
v_call: TRBV5-1
j_call: TRBJ2-5
cdr3_aa: CASSPGQGKETQYF
cdr3_nt: TGCGCCAGCAGCCCGGGACAGGGTAAAGAGACCCAGTACTTC

clone_size: many
d_call: -
v_call: TRBV5-1
j_call: TRBJ2-7
cdr3_aa: CASRWTPLGEQYF
cdr3_nt: TGCGCCAGCAGGTGGACACCACTAGGAGAGCAGTACTTC

clone_size: few
d_call: -
v_call: TRBV6-1
j_call: TRBJ1-1
cdr3_aa: CASTVRGDGTEAFF
cdr3_nt: TGTGCCAGCACCGTGCGGGGGGATGGCACTGAAGCTTTCTTT

clone_size: many
d_call: -
v_call: TRBV29-1
j_call: TRBJ2-3
cdr3_aa: CSVGIGGSDTQYF
cdr3_nt: TGCAGCGTCGGAATTGGAGGGTCAGATACGCAGTATTTT

clone_size: few
d_call: -
v_call: TRBV7-2
j_call: TRBJ1-5
cdr3_aa: CASSAGLYSNQPQHF
cdr3_nt: TGTGCCAGCAGCGCAGGACTTTATAGCAATCAGCCCCAGCATTTT

clone_size: -
d_call: TRBD2
v_call: TRBV11-2
j_call: TRBJ2-1
cdr3_aa: CASSLGSAGGYLNNEQFF
cdr3_nt: TGTGCCAGCAGCTTAGGGTCAGCGGGGGGCTATCTTAACAATGAGCAGTTCTTC

clone_size: many
d_call: -
v_call: TRBV21-1
j_call: TRBJ1-1
cdr3_aa: CASSKEAGNTEAFF
cdr3_nt: TGTGCCAGCAGCAAAGAGGCAGGGAACACTGAAGCTTTCTTT

clone_size: many
d_call: -
v_call: TRBV9
j_call: TRBJ2-2
cdr3_aa: CASTSDPNTGELFF
cdr3_nt: TGTGCCAGCACCTCAGATCCAAACACCGGGGAGCTGTTTTTT

clone_size: many
d_call: TRBD1
v_call: TRBV7-6
j_call: TRBJ1-4
cdr3_aa: CASSADRAQNEKLFF
cdr3_nt: TGTGCCAGCAGCGCCGACAGGGCTCAAAATGAAAAACTGTTTTTT

clone_size: many
d_call: -
v_call: TRBV7-2
j_call: TRBJ2-7
cdr3_aa: CASSIRGAYEQYF
cdr3_nt: TGTGCCAGCAGCATAAGGGGCGCCTACGAGCAGTACTTC

clone_size: many
d_call: TRBD1
v_call: TRBV12-3/TRBV12-4
j_call: TRBJ1-6
cdr3_aa: CASSPYRGQKNSPLHF
cdr3_nt: TGTGCCAGCAGCCCCTACAGGGGGCAGAAAAATTCACCCCTCCACTTT

clone_size: many
d_call: TRBD2
v_call: TRBV6-1
j_call: TRBJ2-1
cdr3_aa: CASRGTTHNNEQFF
cdr3_nt: TGTGCCAGCAGGGGGACTACACACAACAATGAGCAGTTCTTC

clone_size: -
d_call: -
v_call: TRBV30
j_call: TRBJ1-2
cdr3_aa: CAWSAKPAHGYTF
cdr3_nt: TGTGCCTGGAGTGCAAAACCGGCCCATGGCTACACCTTC

clone_size: many
d_call: -
v_call: TRBV12-3/TRBV12-4
j_call: TRBJ2-1
cdr3_aa: CASSLGSRPYNEQFF
cdr3_nt: TGTGCCAGCAGTTTAGGGTCGAGGCCTTACAATGAGCAGTTCTTC

clone_size: few
d_call: -
v_call: TRBV6-5
j_call: TRBJ1-1
cdr3_aa: CASSYGRQNTEAFF
cdr3_nt: TGTGCCAGCAGTTACGGACGGCAGAACACTGAAGCTTTCTTT

clone_size: medium-sized
d_call: -
v_call: TRBV29-1
j_call: TRBJ2-1
cdr3_aa: CSVVGHTTYNEQFF
cdr3_nt: TGCAGCGTTGTCGGGCATACCACATACAATGAGCAGTTCTTC

clone_size: few
d_call: -
v_call: TRBV5-6
j_call: TRBJ2-7
cdr3_aa: CASSLSSDISSYEQYF
cdr3_nt: TGTGCCAGCAGCCTATCTAGCGATATTAGCTCCTACGAGCAGTACTTC

clone_size: many
d_call: -
v_call: TRBV29-1
j_call: TRBJ1-2
cdr3_aa: CSVEDRLNTASYGYTF
cdr3_nt: TGCAGCGTTGAAGATCGGCTCAACACCGCTTCCTATGGCTACACCTTC